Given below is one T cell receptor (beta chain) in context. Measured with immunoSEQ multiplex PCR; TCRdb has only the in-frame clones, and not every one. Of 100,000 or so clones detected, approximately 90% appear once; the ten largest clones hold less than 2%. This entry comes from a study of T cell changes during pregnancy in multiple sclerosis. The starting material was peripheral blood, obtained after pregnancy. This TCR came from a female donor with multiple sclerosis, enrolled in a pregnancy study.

The CDR3 region has the DNA TGTGCCATAGCTGAAACAGGGGGAGCTGAAGCTTTCTTT. Translation gives CAIAETGGAEAFF. The gene calls are TRBV10-3 and TRBJ1-1; 8 nucleotides agree with TRBD1. The V and J ends lost 9 bases and 6 bases, in that order; junction bases with no gene match: 9. This CDR3 has 13 amino acids. Per the germline V gene, CDR1 is ENHRY and CDR2 is SYGVKD.